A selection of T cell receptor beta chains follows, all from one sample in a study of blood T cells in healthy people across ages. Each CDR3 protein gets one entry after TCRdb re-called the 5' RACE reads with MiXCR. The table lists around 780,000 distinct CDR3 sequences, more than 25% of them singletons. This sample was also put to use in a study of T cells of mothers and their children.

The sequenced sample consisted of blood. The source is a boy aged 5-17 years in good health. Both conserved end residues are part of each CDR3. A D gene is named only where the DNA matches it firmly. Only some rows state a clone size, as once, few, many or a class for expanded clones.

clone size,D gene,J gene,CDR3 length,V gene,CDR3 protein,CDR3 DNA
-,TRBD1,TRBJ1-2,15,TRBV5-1,CASSPDRGLGYGYTF,TGCGCCAGCAGCCCCGACAGGGGGCTCGGCTATGGCTACACCTTC
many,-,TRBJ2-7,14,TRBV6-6,CASSPPGSSYEQYF,TGTGCCAGCAGCCCCCCTGGGAGCTCCTACGAGCAGTACTTC
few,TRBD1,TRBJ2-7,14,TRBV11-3,CASSSGQGASEQYF,TGTGCCAGCAGCTCCGGACAGGGGGCGAGTGAGCAGTACTTC
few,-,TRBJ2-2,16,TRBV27,CASSREGLRATGELFF,TGTGCCAGCAGCCGAGAGGGACTCCGTGCAACCGGGGAGCTGTTTTTT
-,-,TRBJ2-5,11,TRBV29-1,CSVQPKETQYF,TGCAGCGTCCAGCCGAAGGAGACCCAGTACTTC
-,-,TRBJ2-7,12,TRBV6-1,CASSDRGNEQYF,TGTGCCAGCAGTGACCGGGGAAACGAGCAGTACTTC
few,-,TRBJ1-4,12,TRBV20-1,CSATSGGEKLFF,TGCAGTGCCACAAGTGGTGGAGAAAAACTGTTTTTT
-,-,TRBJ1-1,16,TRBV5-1,CASSLYWGRSNTEAFF,TGCGCCAGCAGCTTGTATTGGGGCAGATCGAACACTGAAGCTTTCTTT
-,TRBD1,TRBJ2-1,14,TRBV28,CASLSGQGHNEQLF,TGTGCCAGCTTATCGGGACAGGGACACAATGAGCAGTTATTC
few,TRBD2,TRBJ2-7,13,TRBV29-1,CSVGAGVPYEQYF,TGCAGCGTTGGAGCGGGGGTGCCCTACGAGCAGTACTTC
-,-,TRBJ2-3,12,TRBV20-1,CSAGGNADTQYF,TGCAGTGCTGGGGGGAACGCAGATACGCAGTATTTT
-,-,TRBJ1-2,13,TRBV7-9,CATGQEVNYGYTF,TGTGCCACGGGGCAGGAGGTTAACTATGGCTACACCTTC
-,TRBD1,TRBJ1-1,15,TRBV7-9,CASSPMDRGVTEAFF,TGTGCCAGCAGCCCGATGGACAGGGGGGTCACTGAAGCTTTCTTT
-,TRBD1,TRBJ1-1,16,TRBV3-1,CASSQGTGDMNTEAFF,TGTGCCAGCAGCCAAGGGACAGGGGATATGAACACTGAAGCTTTCTTT
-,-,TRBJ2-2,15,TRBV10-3,CAISEGGPPGGELFF,TGTGCCATCAGTGAGGGGGGACCCCCTGGCGGGGAGCTGTTTTTT
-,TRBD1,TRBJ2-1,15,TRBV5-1,CASSMTGGAYNEQFF,TGCGCCAGCAGCATGACAGGGGGCGCCTACAATGAGCAGTTCTTC
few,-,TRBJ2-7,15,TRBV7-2,CASSPWGAGTYEQYF,TGTGCCAGCAGCCCCTGGGGGGCCGGAACCTACGAGCAGTACTTC
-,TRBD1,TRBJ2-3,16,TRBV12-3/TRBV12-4,CASSTPQGARTDTQYF,TGTGCCAGCAGTACCCCACAGGGGGCGCGGACAGATACGCAGTATTTT
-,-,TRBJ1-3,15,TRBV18,CASSPPGIVGNTIYF,TGTGCCAGCTCACCACCAGGGATCGTTGGAAACACCATATATTTT
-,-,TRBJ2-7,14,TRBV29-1,CSVEGERDSYEQYF,TGCAGCGTTGAAGGGGAGAGGGACTCCTACGAGCAGTACTTC
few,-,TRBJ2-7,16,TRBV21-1,CASSKAKDRFYYEQYF,TGTGCCAGCAGCAAAGCTAAAGACAGGTTTTACTACGAGCAGTACTTC
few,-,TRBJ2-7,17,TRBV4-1,CASSQVYQQGPNNEQYF,TGCGCCAGCAGCCAAGTCTATCAACAGGGTCCGAATAACGAGCAGTACTTC
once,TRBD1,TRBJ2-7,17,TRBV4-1,CASSQDPNRGINYEQYF,TGCGCCAGCAGCCAAGATCCAAACAGGGGAATCAACTACGAGCAGTACTTC
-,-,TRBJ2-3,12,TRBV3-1,CASSHSADTQYF,TGTGCCAGCAGCCACAGTGCAGATACGCAGTATTTT
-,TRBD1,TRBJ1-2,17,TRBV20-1,CSARDKDRGQRWYGYTF,TGCAGTGCTAGAGATAAGGACAGGGGGCAGCGATGGTATGGCTACACCTTC
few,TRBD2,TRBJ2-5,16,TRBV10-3,CAISQQASGGRETQYF,TGCGCCATCAGCCAACAAGCTAGCGGGGGTCGAGAGACCCAGTACTTC
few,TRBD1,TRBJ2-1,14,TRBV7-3,CASSLTGKVNEQFF,TGTGCCAGCAGCTTGACAGGGAAGGTCAATGAGCAGTTCTTC
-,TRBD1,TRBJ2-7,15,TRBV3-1,CASSRETGGSYEQYF,TGTGCCAGCAGCCGAGAGACAGGGGGGTCCTACGAGCAGTACTTC
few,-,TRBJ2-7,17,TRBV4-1,CASSQVSDGVPDYEQYF,TGCGCCAGCAGCCAAGTGTCTGATGGGGTACCGGACTACGAGCAGTACTTC
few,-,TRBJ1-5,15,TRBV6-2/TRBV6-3,CASSRDPDSNQPQHF,TGTGCCAGCAGTCGGGACCCAGATAGCAATCAGCCCCAGCATTTT
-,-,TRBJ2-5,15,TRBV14,CASSQDFGFQETQYF,TGTGCCAGCAGCCAAGATTTCGGTTTCCAAGAGACCCAGTACTTC
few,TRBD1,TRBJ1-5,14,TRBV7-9,CASSPRGSNQPQHF,TGTGCCAGCAGCCCCAGGGGGAGCAATCAGCCCCAGCATTTT
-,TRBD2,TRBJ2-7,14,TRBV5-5,CASSFGASGYEQYF,TGTGCCAGCAGCTTCGGGGCTAGCGGATACGAGCAGTACTTC
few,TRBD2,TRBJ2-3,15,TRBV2,CASSEEAGVKDSQYF,TGTGCCAGCAGTGAAGAAGCGGGGGTCAAAGATTCGCAGTATTTT
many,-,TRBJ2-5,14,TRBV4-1,CASSQPSGQETQYF,TGCGCCAGCAGCCAACCGAGCGGTCAAGAGACCCAGTACTTC
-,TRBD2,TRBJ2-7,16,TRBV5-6,CASSLGIAGPGYEQYF,TGTGCCAGCAGCTTGGGAATAGCGGGACCTGGCTACGAGCAGTACTTC
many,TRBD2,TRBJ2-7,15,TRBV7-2,CASSLASGGSYEQYF,TGTGCCAGCAGCTTAGCTAGCGGGGGCTCCTACGAGCAGTACTTC
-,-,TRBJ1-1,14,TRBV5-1,CASSYLGSKGEAFF,TGCGCCAGCAGCTACTTGGGCTCCAAAGGTGAAGCTTTCTTT
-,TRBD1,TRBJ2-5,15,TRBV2,CASTPGQGPWETQYF,TGTGCCAGCACCCCTGGACAGGGTCCTTGGGAGACCCAGTACTTC
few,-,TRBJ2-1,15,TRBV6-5,CASSPDRNLYNEQFF,TGTGCCAGCAGTCCTGACAGAAACCTTTACAATGAGCAGTTCTTC
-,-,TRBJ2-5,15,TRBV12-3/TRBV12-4,CASSLVGTHQETQYF,TGTGCCAGCAGTTTAGTAGGGACCCACCAAGAGACCCAGTACTTC
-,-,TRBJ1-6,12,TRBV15,CATSRDNSPLHF,TGTGCCACCAGCAGGGATAATTCACCCCTCCACTTT
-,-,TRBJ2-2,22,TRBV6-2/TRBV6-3,CASSYYGYGYTFGSGTPGSCFF,-
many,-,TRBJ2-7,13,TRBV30,CAWSRAFPYEQYF,TGTGCCTGGTCCCGGGCCTTCCCCTACGAGCAGTACTTC
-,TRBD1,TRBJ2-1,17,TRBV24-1,CATSDPDRGHLVNEQFF,TGTGCCACCAGTGACCCCGACAGGGGCCATTTGGTCAATGAGCAGTTCTTC
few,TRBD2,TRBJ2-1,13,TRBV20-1,CSPSGGSYNEQFF,TGCAGTCCCAGCGGGGGCTCCTACAATGAGCAGTTCTTC
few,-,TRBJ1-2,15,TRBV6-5,CASSYFRSANYGYTF,TGTGCCAGCAGTTACTTCAGGAGCGCCAACTATGGCTACACCTTC
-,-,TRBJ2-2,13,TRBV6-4,CASSDGASGELFF,TGTGCCAGCAGTGACGGGGCTAGCGGGGAGCTGTTTTTT
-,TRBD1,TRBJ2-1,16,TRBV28,CASSWNRGLPYNEQFF,TGTGCCAGCAGTTGGAACAGGGGGCTACCCTACAATGAGCAGTTCTTC
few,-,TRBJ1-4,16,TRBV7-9,CASSLWRVSTNEKLFF,TGTGCCAGCAGCTTATGGAGGGTGTCGACTAATGAAAAACTGTTTTTT